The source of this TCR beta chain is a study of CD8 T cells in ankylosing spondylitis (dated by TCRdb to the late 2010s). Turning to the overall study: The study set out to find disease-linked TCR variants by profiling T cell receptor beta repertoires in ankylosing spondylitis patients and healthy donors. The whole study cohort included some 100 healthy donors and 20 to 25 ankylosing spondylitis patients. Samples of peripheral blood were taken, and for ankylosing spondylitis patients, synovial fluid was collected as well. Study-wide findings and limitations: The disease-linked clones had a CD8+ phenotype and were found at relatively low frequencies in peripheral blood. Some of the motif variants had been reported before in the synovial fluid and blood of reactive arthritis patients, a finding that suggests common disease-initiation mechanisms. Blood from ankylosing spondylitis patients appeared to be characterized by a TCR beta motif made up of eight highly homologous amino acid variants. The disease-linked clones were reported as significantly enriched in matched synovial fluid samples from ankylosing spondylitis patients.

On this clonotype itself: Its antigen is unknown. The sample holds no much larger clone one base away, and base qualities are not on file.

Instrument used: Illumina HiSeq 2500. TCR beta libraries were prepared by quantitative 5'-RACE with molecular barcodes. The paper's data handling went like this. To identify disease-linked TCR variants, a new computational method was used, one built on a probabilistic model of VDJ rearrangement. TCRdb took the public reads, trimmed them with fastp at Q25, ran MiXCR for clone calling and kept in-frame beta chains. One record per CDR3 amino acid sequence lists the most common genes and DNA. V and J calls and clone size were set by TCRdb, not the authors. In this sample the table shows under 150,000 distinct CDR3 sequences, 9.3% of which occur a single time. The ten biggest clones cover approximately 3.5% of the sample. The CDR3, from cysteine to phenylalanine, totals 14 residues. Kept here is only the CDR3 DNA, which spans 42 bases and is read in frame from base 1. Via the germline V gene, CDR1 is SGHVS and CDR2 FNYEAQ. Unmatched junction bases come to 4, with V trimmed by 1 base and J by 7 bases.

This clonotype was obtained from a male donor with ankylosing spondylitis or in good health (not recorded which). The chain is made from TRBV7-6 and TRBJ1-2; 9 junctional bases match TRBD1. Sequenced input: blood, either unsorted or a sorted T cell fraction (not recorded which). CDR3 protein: CASSLGTGDGGYTF. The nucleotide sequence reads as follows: TGTGCCAGCAGCTTAGGGACAGGGGATGGTGGCTACACCTTC.